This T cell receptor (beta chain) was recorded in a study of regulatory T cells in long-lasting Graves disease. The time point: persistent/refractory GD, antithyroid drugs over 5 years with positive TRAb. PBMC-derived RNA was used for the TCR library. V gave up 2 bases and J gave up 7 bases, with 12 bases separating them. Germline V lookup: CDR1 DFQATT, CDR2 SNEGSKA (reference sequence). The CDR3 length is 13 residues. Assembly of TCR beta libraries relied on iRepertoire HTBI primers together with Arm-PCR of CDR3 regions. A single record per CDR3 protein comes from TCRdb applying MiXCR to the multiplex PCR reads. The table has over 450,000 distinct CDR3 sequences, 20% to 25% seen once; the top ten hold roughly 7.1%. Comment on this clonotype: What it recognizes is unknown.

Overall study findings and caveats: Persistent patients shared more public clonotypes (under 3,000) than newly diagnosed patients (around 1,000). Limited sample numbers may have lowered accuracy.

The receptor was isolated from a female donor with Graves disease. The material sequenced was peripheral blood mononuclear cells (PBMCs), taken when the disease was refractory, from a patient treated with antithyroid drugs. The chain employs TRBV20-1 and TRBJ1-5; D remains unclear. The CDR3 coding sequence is TGCAGTGCTAGACCCCCAGGCTCGCAGCCCCAGCATTTT. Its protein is CSARPPGSQPQHF.